This T cell receptor (beta chain) derives from a study of identical twins. This CDR3 has 13 amino acids. The V end lost 1 base, the J end lost 4 bases, and 4 bases lay between the germline ends. Looked up from germline, CDR1 is SGHDN and CDR2 is FVKESK. General observations from the study: Model-predicted out-of-frame TCR alpha sharing fell below observed values in monozygotic twins. With abundant cord blood beta clonotypes, insertions were fewer; memory repertoires showed no such pattern.

Points on this clonotype: The antigen remains undetermined.

Template switching supplied a universal primer site; unique molecular identifiers were carried on the cDNA. One entry per CDR3 protein, called by TCRdb with MiXCR from the 5' RACE reads. The table records 700,000 or so distinct CDR3 sequences, over 8.5% of them present only once. This sample was also put to use in a study of yellow fever vaccine responses in identical twins. That publication notes: Twins reportedly appeared to share part of their vaccine T cell response while keeping part individual.

The source is a woman between 18 and 29 years old in good health. This sequence joins TRBV14 and TRBJ1-4; unclear D gene. Sequenced material: PBMCs. The CDR3 is CASSQGYNEKLFF. The CDR3 DNA reads TGTGCCAGCAGCCAAGGGTATAATGAAAAACTGTTTTTT.